The 25 T cell receptor beta chains in this list originate from one sample, sequenced in a study of OX40 agonist ivuxolimab in advanced cancers. Only in-frame clones appear in the TCRdb table, and some are missing; sequencing was by immunoSEQ multiplex PCR. Altogether roughly 90,000 clones are present, approximately 91% being singletons, with the ten largest covering around 0.72%. Specimen: CD4+ or CD8+ T cells sorted from blood, collected in a trial of the OX40 agonist ivuxolimab. The receptors stem from an adult with an advanced solid tumor such as melanoma, head and neck, liver or kidney cancer.

The gene calls are TRBV2 and TRBJ1-1, with TRBD1 identical over 8 bases. The CDR3 length is 14 residues. V was clipped by 4 bases and J by 3 bases; unmatched bases: 4. From germline, CDR1 is SNHLY and CDR2 FYNNEI. DNA for the CDR3: TGTGCCAGCAGTGCAGGGGGCGGTCACACTGAAGCTTTCTTT. As protein: CASSAGGGHTEAFF.

CDR3 residues: CASTSIGDSSRPGYTF. For the CDR3, the DNA is TGTGCCAGTACCTCTATAGGCGACAGCTCCCGTCCTGGCTACACCTTC. The chain couples TRBV19 to TRBJ1-2; possible D gene TRBD1, 5 bases. V lost 7 bases and J lost 7, with 25 bases in between. The CDR3 extends over 16 amino acids. Germline V gene sequence: CDR1 LNHDA, CDR2 SQIVND (reference sequence).

V usage is TRBV5-6 and J usage is TRBJ1-2; 7 bases map to TRBD1. The ends lost 3 bases at V and 4 bases at J; junction bases unmatched: 3. Germline values: CDR1 SGHDT, CDR2 YYEEEE. The CDR3 runs to 13 residues. CDR3 residues: CASSSRDSYGYTF. In nucleotides, the CDR3 is TGTGCCAGCAGCTCCCGGGACAGCTATGGCTACACCTTC.

The chain joins TRBV2 to TRBJ2-2, with 8 bases matching TRBD1. V lost 6 bases to trimming and J lost 8 bases; unmatched junction nucleotides: 8. The CDR3 runs 14 residues. Germline values: CDR1 SNHLY, CDR2 FYNNEI. CDR3 in DNA: TGTGCCAGCAGGGCCGGGACAGGAGGGGGGGAGCTGTTTTTT. It specifies CASRAGTGGGELFF.

This chain joins TRBV28 and TRBJ2-2; D unclear. Germline lookup yields CDR1 MDHEN and CDR2 SYDVKM. The V gene lost 3 bases and the J gene lost 5 bases, with 1 base spanning the gap. The CDR3 spans 11 residues. The CDR3 here is CASSLTGELFF. CDR3 sequence (DNA): TGTGCCAGCAGTTTGACCGGGGAGCTGTTTTTT.

This chain joins TRBV18 and TRBJ2-7; D is uncertain. This CDR3 is 14 amino acids long. V shed 3 bases and J shed 5 bases, with 14 bases lying between them. Looked up from germline, CDR1 is KGHSH and CDR2 is LQKENI. CDR3 residues: CASSPTRSDHEQYF. The DNA of the CDR3 is TGTGCCAGCTCACCGACCAGGTCCGACCACGAGCAGTACTTC.

The chain combines TRBV28 with TRBJ2-7, with 10 nucleotides matching TRBD2. The V gene end was trimmed by 4 bases and the J gene end by 3 bases; junction bases not matched to a gene: 6. The CDR3 is 15 amino acids. Germline lookup yields CDR1 MDHEN and CDR2 SYDVKM. The CDR3 loop reads CASSSPPSGSYEQYF. The CDR3 DNA sequence: TGTGCCAGCAGTTCCCCCCCTAGCGGGAGCTACGAGCAGTACTTC.

V and J are TRBV21-1 and TRBJ2-5; the table calls TRBD2, which could not be checked here. TRBV21-1 is termed a pseudogene. CDR3 length: 16 residues. In DNA form, the CDR3 reads TGTGCCAGCAGCAAAGCGCGGGGGGTAAGGCAAGAGACCCAGTACTTC. This sequence encodes CASSKARGVRQETQYF.

The genes are TRBV7-2 and TRBJ2-3; D gene uncertain. CDR1 SGHTA and CDR2 FQGNSA come from the germline V gene. V lost 2 bases, J lost 4 bases, and 4 bases lay in between. The CDR3 runs to 12 residues. Written as DNA, the CDR3 is TGTGCCAGCAGCTTACTGGCAGATACGCAGTATTTT. Its protein product is CASSLLADTQYF.

The CDR3 loop reads CASSPRQAVNYGYTF. CDR3 nucleotide sequence: TGTGCCAGTAGTCCCAGACAGGCCGTTAACTATGGCTACACCTTC. This chain joins TRBV19 and TRBJ1-2; the D gene is possibly TRBD1 (6 bases). The length of the CDR3 is 15 residues. Per germline, CDR1 LNHDA and CDR2 SQIVND (reference sequence). The V gene lost 5 bases and the J gene lost 1 base, with 14 bases spanning the gap.

The CDR3 reads CAWSTGYSPYEQYF. CDR3 DNA: TGTGCCTGGAGTACAGGGTATTCTCCCTACGAGCAGTACTTC. The J gene is TRBJ2-7, the V gene TRBV30; tentative D call: TRBD1 (6 bases). The germline V gene encodes CDR1 GTSNPN and CDR2 SVGIG (reference sequence). Trimming left V 2 bases short and J 2 bases short, with 13 bases between. The CDR3 covers 14 residues.

The chain recombines TRBV4-2 with TRBJ2-2, with TRBD2 identical over 7 bases. This CDR3 region has 16 residues. Germline CDR1 and CDR2: LGHNA and YNFKEQ. V gave up 4 bases and J gave up 2 bases; unmatched junction bases: 7. This chain's CDR3 is CASSPRTSANTGELFF. DNA for the CDR3: TGTGCCAGCAGCCCCCGAACTAGCGCTAACACCGGGGAGCTGTTTTTT.

The gene calls are TRBV15 and TRBJ1-5, with 11 bases identical to TRBD1. V shed 4 bases, J shed 7 bases, and the junction held 9 bases outside the gene matches. CDR1 and CDR2 from the germline V gene are LNHNV and YYDKDF (reference sequence). There are 16 residues in the CDR3. In DNA, the CDR3 is TGTGCCACCAGCAAAGGACAGGGGGCCTCAAGCCAGCCCCAGCATTTT. Translating gives CATSKGQGASSQPQHF. The variable domain in full, with the rest retrieved from reference TRBV15 and TRBJ1-5, is DAMVIQNPRYQVTQFGKPVTLSCSQTLNHNVMYWYQQKSSQAPKLLFHYYDKDFNNEADTPDNFQSRRPNTSFCFLDIRSPGLGDTAMYLCATSKGQGASSQPQHFGDGTRLSIL.

The chain combines TRBV9 with TRBJ2-2, with no clear D. The CDR3 contains 14 residues. Trimming left V 0 bases short and J 8 bases short, with 11 bases between. Germline V gene sequence: CDR1 SGDLS, CDR2 YYNGEE. The CDR3 region is CASSVAPVEGELFF. CDR3 bases: TGTGCCAGCAGCGTAGCTCCCGTCGAAGGGGAGCTGTTTTTT.

V usage is TRBV14 and J usage is TRBJ2-3, with 8 bases that match TRBD1. Per the germline V gene, CDR1 is SGHDN and CDR2 is FVKESK. This CDR3 region has 13 residues. Trimming took 8 bases from V and 15 from J; bases not matched to a gene: 16. The CDR3 DNA sequence: TGTGCCAGCGGTACCCAGGCCGGGACAGGTGGATATTTT. It yields the protein CASGTQAGTGGYF.

The chain is built from TRBV5-1 and TRBJ2-7; no firm D call. This CDR3 region has 14 residues. V was clipped by 1 base and J by 0 bases, with 8 bases between them. Germline-derived CDR1 and CDR2 are SGHRS and YFSETQ. The DNA of the CDR3 is TGCGCCAGCAGCTTGTTTGGCGCCTCCTACGAGCAGTACTTC. Protein: CASSLFGASYEQYF.

The chain employs TRBV2 and TRBJ1-1, with D unclear. V lost 2 bases to trimming and J lost 0 bases, with 10 bases between them. The CDR3 is 15 amino acids. CDR1 is SNHLY and CDR2 is FYNNEI in the germline V gene. The CDR3 region has the DNA TGTGCCAGCAGTGAATGGGGAGGGCTGAACACTGAAGCTTTCTTT. Its protein product is CASSEWGGLNTEAFF.

The V call is TRBV19, the J call TRBJ2-7; the match to TRBD1 covers 7 bases. After removal of 4 bases from V and 0 bases from J, the junction contained 12 bases not matched to a gene. This CDR3 comprises 17 residues. The germline CDR1 and CDR2 sequences are LNHDA and SQIVND (reference sequence). The CDR3 DNA sequence: TGTGCCAGTAGTACACAGGGGTATACCCTCAGCTCCTACGAGCAGTACTTC. This encodes CASSTQGYTLSSYEQYF.

The chain uses TRBV28 and TRBJ1-2; TRBD1 aligns across 7 bases. There are 13 residues in the CDR3. Losses at the gene ends were 10 bases for V and 5 bases for J; bases not matched to a gene: 10. Germline assignment: CDR1 MDHEN and CDR2 SYDVKM. CDR3 residues: CAINTQGSYGYTF. In nucleotides, the CDR3 is TGTGCCATCAATACACAGGGGAGTTATGGCTACACCTTC.

The chain links TRBV9 to TRBJ2-1; D might be TRBD2 (6 bases). This CDR3 has 14 residues. V lost 2 bases to trimming and J lost 5 bases, with 11 bases between them. Germline V gene sequence: CDR1 SGDLS, CDR2 YYNGEE. The CDR3 region has the DNA TGTGCCAGCAGCGTTAGCGGTAGCGACAATGAGCAGTTCTTC. It is translated as CASSVSGSDNEQFF.

The V call is TRBV7-3, the J call TRBJ2-5; D is possibly TRBD2 (6 bases). CDR1 and CDR2 from the germline V gene are SGHTA and FQGTGA. Between the trimmed V and J ends, which lost 5 bases and 1 base, there was a span of 11 bases. This CDR3 has 14 amino acids. The CDR3 spells CASSPTGLQETQYF. The CDR3 DNA sequence: TGTGCCAGCAGCCCTACGGGACTCCAAGAGACCCAGTACTTC.

V gene TRBV7-2 combines with J gene TRBJ2-7; D is ambiguous. The V gene's germline CDR1 is SGHTA and CDR2 FQGNSA. CDR3 size: 14 residues. Trimming cost V 2 bases and J 7 bases, with 15 bases left between them. Here the CDR3 DNA reads TGTGCCAGCAGCTTACGCGGAGCTGAAGGGGAGCAGTACTTC. Its translation is CASSLRGAEGEQYF.

The rearrangement uses TRBV19 and TRBJ1-6; perhaps TRBD1 as D (5 bases). This CDR3 comprises 15 residues. V shed 3 bases and J shed 6 bases, with 12 bases lying between them. Germline assignment: CDR1 LNHDA and CDR2 SQIVND (reference sequence). The CDR3 spells CASSIQGTGNSPLHF. Here the CDR3 DNA reads TGTGCCAGTAGTATCCAGGGTACCGGTAATTCACCCCTCCACTTT.

This chain connects TRBV29-1 to TRBJ1-1, with TRBD1 matching 7 bases. The junction had 5 bases not matched to a gene; V was cut back by 0 bases and J by 7 bases. The CDR3 covers 13 residues. Germline CDR1 and CDR2: SQVTM and ANQGSEA. The CDR3 DNA follows: TGCAGCGTTGAAGAACGACAGGGCGGTGAAGCTTTCTTT. Translated, it gives CSVEERQGGEAFF.

The rearrangement uses TRBV5-1 and TRBJ2-1; TRBD1 matches 7 bases. Germline trimming cut 0 bases from V and 7 bases from J; bases unmatched to any gene: 7. Germline V gene data show CDR1 as SGHRS and CDR2 as YFSETQ. This CDR3 has 15 residues. This CDR3 is CASSLGQGSRNEQFF. The CDR3, as DNA: TGCGCCAGCAGCTTGGGACAGGGTTCCCGAAATGAGCAGTTCTTC.